What follows are 30 T cell receptor beta chains derived from one specimen sequenced in a study of beta chain features in type 1 diabetes. All of the isolated RNA was reverse transcribed, so expressed TCRB transcripts were sequenced. Using immunoSEQ multiplex PCR, the repertoire was profiled, and TCRdb retains in-frame clones only, with some absent. The sample records under 900,000 clones, under 20% being singletons. The sample was naive CD4+ T cells from blood. The receptors stem from a young woman in good health.

J is TRBJ2-3 and V is TRBV15, with 8 nucleotides matching TRBD2. Germline V gives CDR1 LNHNV, CDR2 YYDKDF (reference sequence). The junction had 9 bases not matched to a gene; V was cut back by 8 bases and J by 2 bases. This CDR3 is built from 15 residues. CDR3 bases: TGTGCCACCCATAGCGGGGAGGTGGCCACAGATACGCAGTATTTT. It is translated as CATHSGEVATDTQYF. Filled out from reference TRBV15 and TRBJ2-3, the complete variable domain reads DAMVIQNPRYQVTQFGKPVTLSCSQTLNHNVMYWYQQKSSQAPKLLFHYYDKDFNNEADTPDNFQSRRPNTSFCFLDIRSPGLGDTAMYLCATHSGEVATDTQYFGPGTRLTVL.

A few counts support this clone. The V call is TRBV2, the J call TRBJ2-4, with D unclear. CDR1 SNHLY and CDR2 FYNNEI come from the germline V gene. The CDR3 is 14 residues long. Trimming left V 6 bases short and J 1 base short, with 10 bases between. The CDR3: CASSATWAKNIQYF. The CDR3 DNA follows: TGTGCCAGCAGCGCGACATGGGCCAAAAACATTCAGTACTTC.

The rearrangement uses TRBV7-2 and TRBJ1-2; the D gene is possibly TRBD1 (6 bases). CDR3 size: 16 residues. The V and J ends lost 5 bases and 4 bases respectively, with 20 bases between them. Germline CDR1 and CDR2: SGHTA and FQGNSA. The CDR3 DNA follows: TGTGCCAGCAGCCACCCCGGACAGCAATCAATCTATGGCTACACCTTC. The encoded protein is CASSHPGQQSIYGYTF.

The table lists this clone with a few counts. The rearrangement joins TRBV6-5 to TRBJ1-3, with D tentatively TRBD1 (6 bases). CDR1 and CDR2 from the germline V gene are MNHEY and SVGAGI. The length of the CDR3 is 14 residues. With 5 bases removed from V and 0 bases from J, the gap between germline ends came to 8 bases. CDR3 loop: CASSGTTSGNTIYF. The CDR3 nucleotides are TGTGCCAGCAGTGGGACAACCTCTGGAAACACCATATATTTT.

DNA of the CDR3: TGTGCCAGCAGTCGAGCGGGAGGGCCCGACGAGCAGTACTTC. Protein: CASSRAGGPDEQYF. The chain joins TRBV28 to TRBJ2-7, with TRBD2 identical over 10 bases. The J segment lost 5 bases and the V segment lost 5 bases, leaving 6 bases of the junction unmatched. This CDR3 region has 14 residues. Germline V lookup: CDR1 MDHEN, CDR2 SYDVKM.

This clone was seen only a few times. The chain has TRBV7-9 and TRBJ2-5, with a tentative D call TRBD2 (7 bases). The CDR3 spans 17 residues. Trimming took off 5 bases at V and 1 base at J, with 20 bases between the two ends. Germline CDR1 and CDR2: SEHNR and FQNEAQ (reference sequence). For the CDR3, the DNA is TGTGCCAGCAGCCCAACTCGGGGGGCGTCCGTCCAAGAGACCCAGTACTTC. It yields the protein CASSPTRGASVQETQYF.

The rearrangement joins TRBV7-2 to TRBJ2-6, with 9 nucleotides matching TRBD1. V gave up 5 bases and J gave up 10 bases; unmatched junction bases: 9. The length of the CDR3 is 15 residues. Looked up from germline, CDR1 is SGHTA and CDR2 is FQGNSA. The CDR3 coding sequence is TGTGCCAGCAGCCTCTACAGGGGGCGTACTAACGTCCTGACTTTC. It codes for CASSLYRGRTNVLTF. Complete variable domain (other parts from reference TRBV7-2 and TRBJ2-6): GAGVSQSPSNKVTEKGKDVELRCDPISGHTALYWYRQSLGQGLEFLIYFQGNSAPDKSGLPSDRFSAERTGGSVSTLTIQRTQQEDSAVYLCASSLYRGRTNVLTFGAGSRLTVL.

This chain joins TRBV7-2 and TRBJ1-5, with D maybe TRBD1 (6 bases). The ends were cut back, 2 bases at V and 3 bases at J, with 11 bases in the middle. CDR3 length equals 15 residues. Germline lookup yields CDR1 SGHTA and CDR2 FQGNSA. This CDR3 reads CASSLMGGNNQPQHF. The DNA of the CDR3 is TGTGCCAGCAGCTTAATGGGGGGCAACAATCAGCCCCAGCATTTT.

The V and J genes are TRBV5-1 and TRBJ2-3; D unresolved. CDR1 SGHRS and CDR2 YFSETQ come from the germline V gene. This CDR3 is 16 amino acids long. Trimming took 0 bases from V and 1 from J, leaving 12 bases between them. The CDR3 nucleotides are TGCGCCAGCAGCTTGGGGGGATCCCGGGGCACAGATACGCAGTATTTT. Its protein is CASSLGGSRGTDTQYF.

This clone occurred a few times. The CDR3 spells CASSDIIDGYTF. The CDR3 coding sequence is TGTGCCAGCAGCGACATCATCGATGGCTACACCTTC. The genes are TRBV7-2 and TRBJ1-2, with D unresolved. Between the trimmed V and J ends, which lost 5 bases and 6 bases, there was a span of 10 bases. This CDR3 comprises 12 residues. Germline CDR1 and CDR2: SGHTA and FQGNSA.

In its sample, this clone was seen a few times. The chain couples TRBV5-1 to TRBJ2-1, with D perhaps being TRBD1 or TRBD2 (5 bases each). Trimming cost V 1 base and J 3 bases, with 14 bases left between them. Germline V gives CDR1 SGHRS, CDR2 YFSETQ. CDR3 length: 16 amino acids. This CDR3 is CASSLLAGSLYNEQFF. In DNA form, the CDR3 reads TGCGCCAGCAGCTTGCTTGCAGGGAGTCTCTACAATGAGCAGTTCTTC.

This clone came up a few times. This rearrangement joins TRBV7-6 to TRBJ2-3; possibly TRBD2 for D (5 bases). V was pared by 4 bases and J by 1 base, with 21 bases between. CDR3 length equals 18 residues. Germline V gene sequence: CDR1 SGHVS, CDR2 FNYEAQ. CDR3 residues: CASSSTFRGSKGTDTQYF. The DNA for the CDR3 is TGTGCCAGCAGCTCCACCTTTCGGGGATCCAAAGGCACAGATACGCAGTATTTT.

Remarks on this clone: This sample also contains other DNA sequences that code for the same CDR3. The CDR3 DNA reads as TGTGCCAGCAGCTTAGGGACGGTGAACACCGGGGAGCTGTTTTTT. Amino acids: CASSLGTVNTGELFF. The chain combines TRBV7-9 with TRBJ2-2; no clear D. V was clipped by 1 base and J by 1 base, with 7 bases between them. The CDR3 sequence is 15 residues long. Germline V gene lookup returns CDR1 SEHNR and CDR2 FQNEAQ (reference sequence).

This clone has only a few counts. V is TRBV11-1 and J is TRBJ2-1; 9 nucleotides line up with TRBD2. Losses at the gene ends were 3 bases for V and 7 bases for J; bases not matched to a gene: 10. CDR3 length equals 16 residues. Germline CDR1 is SGHAT and CDR2 is FQDESV (reference sequence). The CDR3 sequence: CASSFPRVGLANEQFF. The CDR3 DNA reads as TGTGCCAGCAGCTTCCCGCGGGTCGGACTAGCGAATGAGCAGTTCTTC.

This sequence joins TRBV7-6 and TRBJ2-5; 12 bases match TRBD2. Germline CDR1 SGHVS, CDR2 FNYEAQ. CDR3 length: 16 residues. V lost 6 bases and J lost 4; bases outside the gene matches: 9. Here the CDR3 reads CASRHRLAGDGETQYF. In DNA, the CDR3 is TGTGCCAGCAGGCACCGACTAGCGGGAGATGGAGAGACCCAGTACTTC.

In its sample, this clone was seen a few times. The chain couples TRBV27 to TRBJ2-5, with TRBD2 matching over 7 bases. J was trimmed by 0 bases and V by 2 bases; bases with no gene match: 6. The CDR3 consists of 16 residues. Germline CDR1 reads MNHEY; CDR2 reads SMNVEV (reference sequence). The CDR3 loop reads CASSLLGRGDQETQYF. The DNA of the CDR3 is TGTGCCAGCAGTTTACTTGGTCGGGGGGACCAAGAGACCCAGTACTTC.

This clone was picked up a small number of times. The genes are TRBV7-9 and TRBJ2-7; either TRBD1 or TRBD2 may fit D (5 bases each). The V end lost 5 bases, the J end lost 4 bases, and 15 bases lay between the germline ends. Per the germline V gene, CDR1 is SEHNR and CDR2 is FQNEAQ (reference sequence). The CDR3 totals 14 residues. CDR3 DNA: TGTGCCAGCAGCCGTTCCGTGGGGGATTACGAGCAGTACTTC. This encodes CASSRSVGDYEQYF.

The chain combines TRBV4-1 with TRBJ2-2, with TRBD2 identical over 9 bases. The J segment lost 6 bases and the V segment lost 4 bases, leaving 18 bases of the junction unmatched. Germline CDR1 reads MGHRA; CDR2 reads YSYEKL. The CDR3 runs 19 residues. The CDR3 DNA reads as TGCGCCAGCAGCCCACCCCGGGGGGGACTAGCCTTTTATTCCGGGGAGCTGTTTTTT. This codes for CASSPPRGGLAFYSGELFF.

A few counts support this clone. CDR3 loop: CASSQQRRSEAFF. The CDR3, as DNA: TGTGCCAGCAGCCAACAGAGGCGCTCTGAAGCTTTCTTT. This chain links TRBV11-2 with TRBJ1-1; no firm D call. The CDR3 has 13 residues. CDR1 and CDR2 (germline): SGHAT, FQNNGV. With 5 bases removed from V and 6 bases from J, the gap between germline ends came to 13 bases.

This clone was counted a few times. The V gene is TRBV7-2, the J gene TRBJ2-1; D gene ambiguous. The CDR3 has 15 residues. V was clipped by 1 base and J by 4 bases, with 11 bases between them. Looked up from germline, CDR1 is SGHTA and CDR2 is FQGNSA. CDR3 residues: CASSLGAALYNEQFF. Here the CDR3 DNA reads TGTGCCAGCAGCTTAGGTGCGGCCCTATACAATGAGCAGTTCTTC. Filled out from reference TRBV7-2 and TRBJ2-1, the complete variable domain reads GAGVSQSPSNKVTEKGKDVELRCDPISGHTALYWYRQSLGQGLEFLIYFQGNSAPDKSGLPSDRFSAERTGGSVSTLTIQRTQQEDSAVYLCASSLGAALYNEQFFGPGTRLTVL.

This clone was detected only a few times. A read error may produce the germline difference seen at one junction end. The J gene is TRBJ1-2, the V gene TRBV10-3, with no clear D. This CDR3 is built from 14 residues. Germline CDR1 and CDR2: ENHRY and SYGVKD. The CDR3 reads CASSYDGRGYGYTF. The CDR3 DNA is TGTGCCAGCAGTTACGACGGCCGCGGCTATGGCTACACCTTC.

The J gene is TRBJ2-5, the V gene TRBV27; maybe TRBD2 (6 bases). V was trimmed by 8 bases and J by 4 bases, leaving 17 bases between them. The CDR3 spans 14 residues. CDR1 is MNHEY, CDR2 SMNVEV, per germline (reference sequence). CDR3 sequence: CASGRGEGLETQYF. The CDR3 DNA follows: TGTGCCAGCGGGCGGGGTGAGGGATTAGAGACCCAGTACTTC.

This clone has a handful of counts. The chain links TRBV6-5 to TRBJ2-3; 10 bases fit TRBD2. V shed 0 bases, J shed 5 bases, and the junction held 5 bases outside the gene matches. Germline CDR1 MNHEY, CDR2 SVGAGI. The CDR3 has 16 amino acids. The CDR3 protein is CASSYSLAGAVDTQYF. CDR3 DNA sequence: TGTGCCAGCAGTTACTCCCTAGCGGGAGCCGTAGATACGCAGTATTTT.

This clone has more than one count but fewer than ten. The rearrangement uses TRBV9 and TRBJ2-2, with D unclear. This CDR3 region has 9 residues. CDR1 SGDLS and CDR2 YYNGEE come from the germline V gene. The CDR3 reads CANTGELFF. In DNA, the CDR3 is TGTGCGAACACCGGGGAGCTGTTTTTT.

This chain joins TRBV7-6 and TRBJ1-1; D gene uncertain. Per the germline V gene, CDR1 is SGHVS and CDR2 is FNYEAQ. The CDR3 extends over 13 amino acids. V was trimmed by 4 bases and J by 1 base, leaving 7 bases between them. The CDR3 region is CASSSDSNTEAFF. Here the CDR3 DNA reads TGTGCCAGCAGCTCCGACTCGAACACTGAAGCTTTCTTT.

The gene calls are TRBV2 and TRBJ2-3; 10 bases line up with TRBD2. The ends lost 6 bases at V and 4 bases at J; junction bases unmatched: 7. In germline, CDR1 is SNHLY, CDR2 FYNNEI. The CDR3 covers 15 residues. CDR3 nucleotides: TGTGCCAGCAGGAGCTCTAGCGGGAGCCCAGATACGCAGTATTTT. The encoded protein is CASRSSSGSPDTQYF.

This clone was counted between two and nine times. The chain is built from TRBV4-3 and TRBJ2-1; D is perhaps TRBD1 (6 bases). The germline CDR1 and CDR2 sequences are LGHNA and YSLEER. The V and J ends lost 1 base and 7 bases respectively, with 17 bases between them. The CDR3 has 16 residues. The CDR3 region is CASSQGFVTGRNEQFF. CDR3 sequence (DNA): TGCGCCAGCAGCCAAGGCTTCGTGACAGGCAGGAATGAGCAGTTCTTC.

The sample holds a few counts of this clone. This chain connects TRBV7-2 to TRBJ2-7; 8 nucleotides agree with TRBD1. Looked up from germline, CDR1 is SGHTA and CDR2 is FQGNSA. CDR3 length: 14 residues. V dropped 5 bases and J dropped 3; count of bases not matched to a gene: 6. The CDR3 coding sequence is TGTGCCAGCAGCCCTCGGACAGGGCGCTACGAGCAGTACTTC. It translates to CASSPRTGRYEQYF.

This clone has more than one count but fewer than ten. The J gene is TRBJ2-1, the V gene TRBV5-4, with 9 bases fitting TRBD2. Germline V gene data show CDR1 as SGHNT and CDR2 as YYREEE (reference sequence). The CDR3 has 14 residues. The trim removed 4 bases at V and 3 bases at J, leaving 2 bases unmatched. The CDR3 region has the DNA TGTGCCAGCAGCGAGACTAGCGGCTACAATGAGCAGTTCTTC. Its protein product is CASSETSGYNEQFF. The full variable domain, in which reference TRBV5-4 and TRBJ2-1 provide the parts outside the CDR3, is ETGVTQSPTHLIKTRGQQVTLRCSSQSGHNTVSWYQQALGQGPQFIFQYYREEENGRGNFPPRFSGLQFPNYSSELNVNALELDDSALYLCASSETSGYNEQFFGPGTRLTVL.

This clone was counted a few times. V usage is TRBV29-1 and J usage is TRBJ2-4, with D unclear. The germline V and J ends were trimmed by 4 bases and 1 base, with 8 bases remaining between them. This CDR3 region has 13 residues. From germline, CDR1 is SQVTM and CDR2 ANQGSEA. The CDR3 nucleotides are TGCAGCGTTGTGTGGACGGCCAAAAACATTCAGTACTTC. As protein: CSVVWTAKNIQYF.